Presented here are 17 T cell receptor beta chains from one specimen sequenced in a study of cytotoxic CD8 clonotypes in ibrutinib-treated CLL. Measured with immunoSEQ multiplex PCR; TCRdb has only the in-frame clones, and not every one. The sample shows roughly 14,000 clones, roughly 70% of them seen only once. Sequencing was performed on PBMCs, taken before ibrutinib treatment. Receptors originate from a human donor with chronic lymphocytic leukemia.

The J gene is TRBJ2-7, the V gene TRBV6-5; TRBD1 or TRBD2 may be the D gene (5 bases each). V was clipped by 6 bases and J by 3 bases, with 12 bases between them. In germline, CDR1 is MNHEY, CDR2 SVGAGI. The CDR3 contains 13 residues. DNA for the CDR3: TGTGCCAGCAGCTGGGGACCGATCTACGAGCAGTACTTC. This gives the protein CASSWGPIYEQYF.

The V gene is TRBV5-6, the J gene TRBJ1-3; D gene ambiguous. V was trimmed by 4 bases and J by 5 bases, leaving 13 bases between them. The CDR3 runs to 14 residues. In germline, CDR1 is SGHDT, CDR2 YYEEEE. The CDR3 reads CASSPWASRNTIYF. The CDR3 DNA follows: TGTGCCAGCAGCCCATGGGCCTCCCGAAACACCATATATTTT.

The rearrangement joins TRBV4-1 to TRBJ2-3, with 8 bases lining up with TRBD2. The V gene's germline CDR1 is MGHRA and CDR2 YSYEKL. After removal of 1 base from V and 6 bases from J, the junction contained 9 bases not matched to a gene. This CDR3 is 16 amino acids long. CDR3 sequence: CASSQVEAAGVDTQYF. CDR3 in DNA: TGCGCCAGCAGCCAAGTCGAGGCAGCGGGAGTTGATACGCAGTATTTT.

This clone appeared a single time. The DNA for the CDR3 is TGTGCCAGCAGCTTACTTGATCCAGATACGCAGTATTTT. This codes for CASSLLDPDTQYF. The V gene is TRBV7-2, the J gene TRBJ2-3; no reliable D call. Looked up from germline, CDR1 is SGHTA and CDR2 is FQGNSA. This CDR3 contains 13 residues. With 2 bases removed from V and 4 bases from J, the gap between germline ends came to 7 bases.

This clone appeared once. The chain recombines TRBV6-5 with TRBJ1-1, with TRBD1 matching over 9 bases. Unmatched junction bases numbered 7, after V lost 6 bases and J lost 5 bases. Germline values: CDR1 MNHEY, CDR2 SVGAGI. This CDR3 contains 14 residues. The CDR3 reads CASSRQGVSTEAFF. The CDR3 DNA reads TGTGCCAGCAGCCGACAGGGGGTATCAACTGAAGCTTTCTTT.

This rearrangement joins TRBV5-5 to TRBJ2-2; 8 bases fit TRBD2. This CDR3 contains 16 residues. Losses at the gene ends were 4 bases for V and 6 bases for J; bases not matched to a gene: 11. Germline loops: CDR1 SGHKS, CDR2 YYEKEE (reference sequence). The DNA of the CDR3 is TGTGCCAGCAGCCCCCCCGGGGGGGGCTTCCCCGGGGAGCTGTTTTTT. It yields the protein CASSPPGGGFPGELFF.

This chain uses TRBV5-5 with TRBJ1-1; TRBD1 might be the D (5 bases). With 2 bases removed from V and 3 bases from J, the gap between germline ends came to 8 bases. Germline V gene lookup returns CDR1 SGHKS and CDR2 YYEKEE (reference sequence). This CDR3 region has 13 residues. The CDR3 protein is CASSFVGDTEAFF. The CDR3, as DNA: TGTGCCAGCAGCTTCGTGGGGGACACTGAAGCTTTCTTT.

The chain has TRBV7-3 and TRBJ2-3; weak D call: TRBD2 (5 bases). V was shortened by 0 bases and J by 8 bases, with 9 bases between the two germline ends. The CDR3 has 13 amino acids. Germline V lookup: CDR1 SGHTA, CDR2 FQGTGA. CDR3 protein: CASSLTQRTTQYF. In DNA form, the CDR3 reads TGTGCCAGCAGCTTAACCCAGCGGACTACGCAGTATTTT.

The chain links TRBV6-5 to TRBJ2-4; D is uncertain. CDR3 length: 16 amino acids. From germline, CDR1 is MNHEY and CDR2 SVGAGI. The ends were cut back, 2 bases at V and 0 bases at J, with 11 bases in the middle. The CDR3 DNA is TGTGCCAGCAGTTACGCCCTCGGTCCAGCCAAAAACATTCAGTACTTC. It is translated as CASSYALGPAKNIQYF.

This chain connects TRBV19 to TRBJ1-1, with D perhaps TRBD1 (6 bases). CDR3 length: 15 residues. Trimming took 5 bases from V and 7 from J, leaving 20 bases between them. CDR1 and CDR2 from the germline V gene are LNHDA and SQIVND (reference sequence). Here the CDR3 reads CASSFRRGADFEAFF. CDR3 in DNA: TGTGCCAGTAGTTTCCGAAGGGGGGCAGATTTTGAAGCTTTCTTT.

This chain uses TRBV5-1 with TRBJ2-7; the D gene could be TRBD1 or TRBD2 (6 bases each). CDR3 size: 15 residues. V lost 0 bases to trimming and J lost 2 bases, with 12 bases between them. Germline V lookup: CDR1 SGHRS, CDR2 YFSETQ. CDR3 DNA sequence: TGCGCCAGCAGCTTGGCGGGGGCGGAGACCTACGAGCAGTACTTC. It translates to CASSLAGAETYEQYF.

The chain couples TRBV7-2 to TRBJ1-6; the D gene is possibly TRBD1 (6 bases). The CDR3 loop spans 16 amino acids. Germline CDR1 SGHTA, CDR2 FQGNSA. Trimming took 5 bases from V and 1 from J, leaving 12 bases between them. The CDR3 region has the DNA TGTGCCAGCAGCCTGGATACAGGGTCCTATAATTCACCCCTCCACTTT. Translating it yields CASSLDTGSYNSPLHF.

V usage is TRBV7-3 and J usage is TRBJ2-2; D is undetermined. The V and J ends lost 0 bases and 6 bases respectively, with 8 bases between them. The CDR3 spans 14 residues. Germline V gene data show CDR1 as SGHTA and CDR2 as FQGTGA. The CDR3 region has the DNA TGTGCCAGCAGCTTAACCGGGTCCCCCGGGGAGCTGTTTTTT. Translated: CASSLTGSPGELFF.

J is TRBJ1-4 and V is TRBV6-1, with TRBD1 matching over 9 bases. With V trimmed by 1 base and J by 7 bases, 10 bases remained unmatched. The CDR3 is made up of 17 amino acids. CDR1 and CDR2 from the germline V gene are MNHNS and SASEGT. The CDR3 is CASSEVGNRGRGEKLFF. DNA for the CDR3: TGTGCCAGCAGTGAAGTGGGAAACAGGGGGCGTGGTGAAAAACTGTTTTTT.

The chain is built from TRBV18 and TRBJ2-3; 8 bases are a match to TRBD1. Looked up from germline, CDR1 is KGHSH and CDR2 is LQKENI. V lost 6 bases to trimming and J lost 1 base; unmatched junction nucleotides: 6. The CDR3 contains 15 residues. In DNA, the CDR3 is TGTGCCAGCTCCCGCGGACAGGGAGGCACAGATACGCAGTATTTT. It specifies CASSRGQGGTDTQYF.

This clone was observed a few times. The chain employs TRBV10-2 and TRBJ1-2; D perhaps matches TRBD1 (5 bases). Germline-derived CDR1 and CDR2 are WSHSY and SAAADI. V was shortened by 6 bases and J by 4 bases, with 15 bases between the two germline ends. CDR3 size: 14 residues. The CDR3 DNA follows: TGCGCCAGCAGGGGAGGGGAACCACCCTATGGCTACACCTTC. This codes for CASRGGEPPYGYTF.

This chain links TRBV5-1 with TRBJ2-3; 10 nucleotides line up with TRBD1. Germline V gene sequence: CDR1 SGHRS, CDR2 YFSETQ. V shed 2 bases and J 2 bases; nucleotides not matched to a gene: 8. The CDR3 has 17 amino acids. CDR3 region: CASSFLRTGGPTDTQYF. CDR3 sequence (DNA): TGCGCCAGCAGCTTCTTAAGGACAGGGGGACCCACAGATACGCAGTATTTT.